Below, 10 T cell receptor beta chains from the same sample are listed, as sequenced in a study of shared clonotypes between healthy human individuals. The method was immunoSEQ multiplex PCR; TCRdb's version includes in-frame clones alone and lacks a portion of them. The sample lists hundreds of thousands of clones, roughly nine tenths occurring once. Naive CD8 cells lacked CD45RO, underwent positive selection for CCR7 and left out terminally differentiated effector memory CD45RA+ cells. Source material: naive CD8+ T cells sorted from blood. These receptors were collected from a man between 25 and 39 years old in good health.

J is TRBJ2-1 and V is TRBV7-6; no clear D. The CDR3 has 12 residues. Trimming stripped 0 bases from V and 8 bases from J, with 5 bases between. Germline-derived CDR1 and CDR2 are SGHVS and FNYEAQ. The CDR3 is CASSLALDEQFF. DNA of the CDR3: TGTGCCAGCAGCTTAGCTCTCGATGAGCAGTTCTTC.

The rearrangement links TRBV28 to TRBJ1-1; D not resolved. CDR3 size: 13 residues. V lost 10 bases and J 6 bases, leaving 18 bases between the germline ends. Germline V gene lookup returns CDR1 MDHEN and CDR2 SYDVKM. The CDR3 DNA sequence: TGTGCCATCAGAGGGAGGAGTGTGGCTGAAGCTTTCTTT. Its protein is CAIRGRSVAEAFF.

The CDR3 coding sequence is TGTGCCAGTAGTATAGGCGGATTTCTTGAAGCTTTCTTT. Amino acid sequence: CASSIGGFLEAFF. The gene calls are TRBV19 and TRBJ1-1; no definite D call. The CDR3 is 13 residues long. Deletions cut 1 base from V and 7 bases from J, with 10 bases between. Germline V lookup: CDR1 LNHDA, CDR2 SQIVND (reference sequence).

This chain connects TRBV27 to TRBJ2-3; D is undetermined. Trimming pared 2 bases from V and 1 base from J, leaving 10 bases between. Germline values: CDR1 MNHEY, CDR2 SMNVEV (reference sequence). The CDR3 loop spans 15 amino acids. Here the CDR3 reads CASSLLSERTDTQYF. The CDR3 coding sequence is TGTGCCAGCAGTTTACTGTCGGAGCGCACAGATACGCAGTATTTT.

The chain recombines TRBV7-1 with TRBJ2-3, with a weak D call TRBD2 (6 bases). TRBV7-1 belongs to the ORF category, with a function that is uncertain. This CDR3 comprises 17 residues. The ends were cut back, 5 bases at V and 2 bases at J, with 20 bases in the middle. Here the CDR3 DNA reads TGTGCCAGCAGCACCCGGAGGGACGGCAAGGACACAGATACGCAGTATTTT. It specifies CASSTRRDGKDTDTQYF.

The genes are TRBV5-1 and TRBJ2-1; TRBD2 is a possible D gene (6 bases). Trimming removed 0 bases at V and 0 bases at J, with 13 bases between. There are 17 residues in the CDR3. CDR1 and CDR2 (germline): SGHRS, YFSETQ. In DNA form, the CDR3 reads TGCGCCAGCAGCTTGGTTTCTAGCGAGAGCTCCTACAATGAGCAGTTCTTC. Residues: CASSLVSSESSYNEQFF. Filled out from reference TRBV5-1 and TRBJ2-1, the complete variable domain reads KAGVTQTPRYLIKTRGQQVTLSCSPISGHRSVSWYQQTPGQGLQFLFEYFSETQRNKGNFPGRFSGRQFSNSRSEMNVSTLELGDSALYLCASSLVSSESSYNEQFFGPGTRLTVL.

The chain couples TRBV6-1 to TRBJ2-7; D gene ambiguous. V was clipped by 4 bases and J by 0 bases, with 7 bases between them. The CDR3 is made up of 13 amino acids. In germline, CDR1 is MNHNS, CDR2 SASEGT. Here the CDR3 reads CASSGVVSYEQYF. DNA for the CDR3: TGTGCCAGCAGTGGAGTAGTCTCCTACGAGCAGTACTTC.

In its sample, this clone was seen once. V usage is TRBV6-1 and J usage is TRBJ1-5; the D is unclear. The germline gives CDR1 MNHNS, CDR2 SASEGT. This CDR3 spans 11 amino acids. Trimming cost V 3 bases and J 5 bases, with 2 bases left between them. The CDR3 DNA sequence: TGTGCCAGCAGTGACGATCAGCCCCAGCATTTT. Translating it yields CASSDDQPQHF.

This chain uses TRBV2 with TRBJ2-4, with D perhaps being TRBD1 or TRBD2 (5 bases each). Trimming pared 5 bases from V and 3 bases from J, leaving 20 bases between. The length of the CDR3 is 17 residues. CDR1 SNHLY and CDR2 FYNNEI come from the germline V gene. Here the CDR3 reads CASSPLGGGEDKNIQYF. CDR3 DNA sequence: TGTGCCAGCAGTCCCCTCGGTGGGGGAGAGGACAAAAACATTCAGTACTTC.

In this sample, this clone turned up a few times. The chain combines TRBV27 with TRBJ1-2; D might be TRBD1 (5 bases). CDR3 size: 13 residues. Per germline, CDR1 MNHEY and CDR2 SMNVEV (reference sequence). Trimming pared 7 bases from V and 7 bases from J, leaving 16 bases between. The CDR3 DNA reads as TGTGCCAGCACCAGGTCGGGGGTTAGTGGCTACACCTTC. Its protein is CASTRSGVSGYTF.